Listed here are 14 T cell receptor beta chains from one sample, sequenced in a study of T cell changes during pregnancy in multiple sclerosis. Clones were sequenced by immunoSEQ multiplex PCR, and TCRdb holds only the in-frame ones, with some missing. The sample carries some 100,000 clones, 90% to 95% recorded once. Sequences were derived from peripheral blood, sampled in the second trimester of pregnancy. Receptors were obtained from a female donor with multiple sclerosis, enrolled in a pregnancy study.

As DNA, the CDR3 is TGTGCCAGCACCCCTACCCACCTCCCCCAAGAGACCCAGTACTTC. Protein sequence: CASTPTHLPQETQYF. The gene calls are TRBV5-5 and TRBJ2-5, with D unclear. V was pared by 6 bases and J by 1 base, with 16 bases between. Germline V gene data show CDR1 as SGHKS and CDR2 as YYEKEE (reference sequence). The CDR3 extends over 15 amino acids. The full variable domain, completed using reference TRBV5-5 and TRBJ2-5, is DAGVTQSPTHLIKTRGQQVTLRCSPISGHKSVSWYQQVLGQGPQFIFQYYEKEERGRGNFPDRFSARQFPNYSSELNVNALLLGDSALYLCASTPTHLPQETQYFGPGTRLLVL.

The rearrangement links TRBV11-2 to TRBJ2-7, with D tentatively TRBD2 (6 bases). The CDR3 consists of 15 residues. V lost 1 base and J 3 bases, leaving 13 bases between the germline ends. CDR1 and CDR2 from the germline V gene are SGHAT and FQNNGV. The CDR3 reads CASSLVKAGIYEQYF. The DNA for the CDR3 is TGTGCCAGCAGCTTAGTGAAGGCGGGGATCTACGAGCAGTACTTC.

The chain has TRBV6-1 and TRBJ1-2, with D hard to call. CDR1 and CDR2 (germline): MNHNS, SASEGT. Trimming shortened V by 3 bases and J by 4 bases, and 9 bases separated the two germline ends. CDR3 length: 13 amino acids. In DNA form, the CDR3 reads TGTGCCAGCAGTGAGTTAACAGCCTATGGCTACACCTTC. Its protein product is CASSELTAYGYTF.

This chain connects TRBV2 to TRBJ1-1; D unresolved. Per the germline V gene, CDR1 is SNHLY and CDR2 is FYNNEI. The CDR3 consists of 10 residues. V gave up 7 bases and J gave up 8 bases, with 8 bases separating them. The CDR3 is CASKGDEAFF. The DNA of the CDR3 is TGTGCCAGCAAAGGAGACGAAGCTTTCTTT.

The chain joins TRBV6-1 to TRBJ1-3; 9 bases fit TRBD1. The CDR3 is 15 residues long. The V and J ends lost 4 bases and 7 bases, in that order; junction bases with no gene match: 8. Germline loops: CDR1 MNHNS, CDR2 SASEGT. CDR3 amino acids: CASSARDRAGNTIYF. The CDR3 nucleotides read TGTGCCAGCAGTGCCCGGGACAGGGCCGGGAACACCATATATTTT.

CDR3 region: CASSVQGMNTEAFF. CDR3 nucleotide sequence: TGTGCCAGCAGCGTTCAGGGCATGAACACTGAAGCTTTCTTT. The J gene is TRBJ1-1, the V gene TRBV9; D possibly corresponds to TRBD1 (5 bases). V lost 2 bases and J 0 bases, leaving 8 bases between the germline ends. The CDR3 runs to 14 residues. Germline CDR1 SGDLS, CDR2 YYNGEE.

The rearrangement uses TRBV28 and TRBJ2-7; TRBD2 aligns across 7 bases. Germline CDR1 MDHEN, CDR2 SYDVKM. The V and J ends lost 5 bases and 3 bases, in that order; junction bases with no gene match: 7. The length of the CDR3 is 14 residues. CDR3 coding DNA: TGTGCCAGCAGTCGCCCCGGGGGGTTCTACGAGCAGTACTTC. Amino acid sequence: CASSRPGGFYEQYF. The full variable domain, in which reference TRBV28 and TRBJ2-7 provide the parts outside the CDR3, is DVKVTQSSRYLVKRTGEKVFLECVQDMDHENMFWYRQDPGLGLRLIYFSYDVKMKEKGDIPEGYSVSREKKERFSLILESASTNQTSMYLCASSRPGGFYEQYFGPGTRLTVT.

The chain has TRBV7-8 and TRBJ1-2; 7 bases are a match to TRBD1. The CDR3 length is 15 residues. The junction had 6 bases not matched to a gene; V was cut back by 5 bases and J by 0 bases. Germline CDR1 SGHVS, CDR2 FQNEAQ. The CDR3: CASSPRQGSNYGYTF. The CDR3 coding sequence is TGTGCCAGCAGCCCACGACAGGGATCTAACTATGGCTACACCTTC.

The genes are TRBV5-6 and TRBJ1-1, with TRBD1 identical over 7 bases. J was trimmed by 4 bases and V by 6 bases; bases with no gene match: 12. Germline-derived CDR1 and CDR2 are SGHDT and YYEEEE. The CDR3 sequence is 15 residues long. CDR3 amino acids: CASIGMEGASTEAFF. DNA for the CDR3: TGTGCCAGCATCGGAATGGAGGGGGCTAGCACTGAAGCTTTCTTT. Complete variable domain (other parts from reference TRBV5-6 and TRBJ1-1): DAGVTQSPTHLIKTRGQQVTLRCSPKSGHDTVSWYQQALGQGPQFIFQYYEEEERQRGNFPDRFSGHQFPNYSSELNVNALLLGDSALYLCASIGMEGASTEAFFGQGTRLTVV.

This chain connects TRBV19 to TRBJ2-1; D may be TRBD2 (6 bases). The CDR3 spans 14 residues. Trimming took 5 bases from V and 6 from J, leaving 14 bases between them. Germline loops: CDR1 LNHDA, CDR2 SQIVND (reference sequence). CDR3 amino acids: CASSGVAARNEQFF. CDR3 nucleotide sequence: TGTGCCAGTAGTGGGGTAGCGGCACGCAATGAGCAGTTCTTC.

The rearrangement uses TRBV9 and TRBJ1-1; 8 nucleotides agree with TRBD1. The CDR3 is 14 residues long. J gave up 7 bases and V 4 bases, and 9 bases lay outside the gene matches. Germline CDR1 SGDLS, CDR2 YYNGEE. The CDR3 protein is CASSQDREGGEAFF. In nucleotides, the CDR3 is TGTGCCAGCAGCCAGGACAGGGAGGGGGGTGAAGCTTTCTTT.

The V call is TRBV7-8, the J call TRBJ2-4; 7 nucleotides align to TRBD1. The CDR3 consists of 16 residues. Germline-derived CDR1 and CDR2 are SGHVS and FQNEAQ. The junction had 4 bases not matched to a gene; V was cut back by 2 bases and J by 0 bases. In DNA form, the CDR3 reads TGTGCCAGCAGCTTATTAGACAGGGTAGCCAAAAACATTCAGTACTTC. It specifies CASSLLDRVAKNIQYF.

For the CDR3, the DNA is TGTGCCAGCAGCCGCGGGGCCTCCTACGAGCAGTACTTC. Translation gives CASSRGASYEQYF. The rearrangement uses TRBV5-4 and TRBJ2-7; D might be TRBD2 (6 bases). Germline V gene sequence: CDR1 SGHNT, CDR2 YYREEE (reference sequence). The CDR3 length is 13 residues. V dropped 4 bases and J dropped 0 bases, with 8 bases sitting between them.

The gene calls are TRBV5-1 and TRBJ1-1; 9 bases line up with TRBD1. CDR1 is SGHRS, CDR2 YFSETQ, per germline. CDR3 length equals 15 residues. Trimming removed 0 bases from V and 2 bases from J; junction bases left unmatched: 2. The CDR3 region is CASSLVQGANTEAFF. The CDR3 region has the DNA TGCGCCAGCAGCTTGGTACAGGGGGCAAACACTGAAGCTTTCTTT.